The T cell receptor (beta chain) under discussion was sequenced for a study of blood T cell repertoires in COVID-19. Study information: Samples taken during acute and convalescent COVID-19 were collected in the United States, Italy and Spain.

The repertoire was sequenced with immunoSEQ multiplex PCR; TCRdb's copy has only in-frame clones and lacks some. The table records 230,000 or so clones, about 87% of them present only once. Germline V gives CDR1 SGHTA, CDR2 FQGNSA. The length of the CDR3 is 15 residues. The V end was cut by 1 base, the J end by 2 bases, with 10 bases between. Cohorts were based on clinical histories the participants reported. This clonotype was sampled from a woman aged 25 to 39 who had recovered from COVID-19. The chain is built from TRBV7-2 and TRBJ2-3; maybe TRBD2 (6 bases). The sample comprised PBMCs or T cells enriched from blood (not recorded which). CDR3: CASSLGGVNTDTQYF. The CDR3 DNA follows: TGTGCCAGCAGCTTAGGCGGGGTAAACACAGATACGCAGTATTTT.